This T cell receptor (beta chain) emerged from a study of early T cells in non-severe SARS-CoV-2 infection. As for the study in general: RNA in bulk from unsorted whole blood was sequenced, and chains were unpaired. Study-wide results and limits: CD4 and private specificities were missed by VDJdb matching, which favored anti-spike CD8 responses.

Many counts were recorded for this clonotype. Its matching antigen is unknown. Trimming removed 3 bases at V and 4 bases at J, with 16 bases between. Germline V gene lookup returns CDR1 DFQATT and CDR2 SNEGSKA (reference sequence). The CDR3 contains 14 residues. Separate cDNA molecules each had unique molecular identifiers attached to them. MiXCR was run by TCRdb on the 5' RACE reads, yielding one entry per CDR3 protein. The table shows tens of thousands of distinct CDR3 sequences, with about an eighth occurring only once. The source of this sequence is an adult who was a healthcare worker with PCR-confirmed SARS-CoV-2 infection or an uninfected control (not recorded which). The sample comprised whole blood. This chain joins TRBV20-1 and TRBJ2-7, with D tentatively TRBD2 (6 bases). As DNA, the CDR3 is TGCAGTGCTAGCCCACCGGGGGACTTATACGAGCAGTACTTC. Its translation: CSASPPGDLYEQYF.